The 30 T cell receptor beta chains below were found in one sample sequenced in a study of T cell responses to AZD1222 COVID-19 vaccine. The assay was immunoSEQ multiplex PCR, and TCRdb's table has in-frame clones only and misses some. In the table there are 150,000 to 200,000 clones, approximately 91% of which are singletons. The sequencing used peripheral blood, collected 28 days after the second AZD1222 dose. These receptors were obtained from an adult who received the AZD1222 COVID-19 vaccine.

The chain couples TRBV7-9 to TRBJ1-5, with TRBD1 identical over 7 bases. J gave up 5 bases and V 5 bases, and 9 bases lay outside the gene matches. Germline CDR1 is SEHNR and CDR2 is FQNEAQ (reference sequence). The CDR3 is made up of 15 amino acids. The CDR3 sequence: CASSKTGEEDQPQHF. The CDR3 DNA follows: TGTGCCAGCAGCAAAACAGGGGAAGAGGATCAGCCCCAGCATTTT.

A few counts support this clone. This CDR3 is CASREPGTAYGYTF. In DNA, the CDR3 is TGTGCCAGCAGGGAACCCGGGACAGCCTATGGCTACACCTTC. The chain has TRBV25-1 and TRBJ1-2; 7 bases map to TRBD1. The CDR3 spans 14 residues. V dropped 6 bases and J dropped 4; count of bases not matched to a gene: 8. The germline V gene has CDR1 MGHDK and CDR2 SYGVNS.

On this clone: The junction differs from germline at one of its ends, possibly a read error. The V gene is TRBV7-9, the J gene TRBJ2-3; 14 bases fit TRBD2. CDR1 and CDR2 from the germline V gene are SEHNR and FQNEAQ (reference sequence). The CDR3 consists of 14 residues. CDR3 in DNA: TGTGCCAGCAGCCCCGGGACTAGCGGGGGACGTGTAAGTTGG. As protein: CASSPGTSGGRVSW. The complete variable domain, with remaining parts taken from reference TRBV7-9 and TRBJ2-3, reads DTGVSQNPRHKITKRGQNVTFRCDPISEHNRLYWYRQTLGQGPEFLTYFQNEAQLEKSRLLSDRFSAERPKGSFSTLEIQRTEQGDSAMYLCASSPGTSGGRVSWGPGTRLTVL.

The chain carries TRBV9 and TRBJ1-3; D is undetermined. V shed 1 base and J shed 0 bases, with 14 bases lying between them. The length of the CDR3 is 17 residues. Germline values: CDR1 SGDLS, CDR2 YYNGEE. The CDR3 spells CASSVTEAVLSGNTIYF. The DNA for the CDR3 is TGTGCCAGCAGCGTAACGGAGGCTGTCCTCTCTGGAAACACCATATATTTT.

CDR3 sequence: CATKGHLGAGELFF. CDR3 DNA sequence: TGTGCCACTAAGGGACATCTTGGTGCCGGGGAGCTGTTTTTT. The chain is built from TRBV19 and TRBJ2-2, with a weak D call TRBD1 (6 bases). V was pared by 10 bases and J by 6 bases, with 18 bases between. The CDR3 sequence is 14 residues long. Germline V CDR1 and CDR2: LNHDA, SQIVND (reference sequence).

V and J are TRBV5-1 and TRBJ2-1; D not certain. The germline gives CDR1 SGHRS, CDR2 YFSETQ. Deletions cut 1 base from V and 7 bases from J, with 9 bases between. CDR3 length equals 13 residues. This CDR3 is CASSLYSVNEQFF. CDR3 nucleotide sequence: TGCGCCAGCAGCTTGTACTCCGTAAATGAGCAGTTCTTC.

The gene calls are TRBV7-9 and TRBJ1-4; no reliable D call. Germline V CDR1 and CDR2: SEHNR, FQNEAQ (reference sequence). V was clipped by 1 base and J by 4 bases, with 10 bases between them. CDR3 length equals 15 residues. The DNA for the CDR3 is TGTGCCAGCAGCTTAGAAGGGCCTATTAATGAAAAACTGTTTTTT. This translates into CASSLEGPINEKLFF.

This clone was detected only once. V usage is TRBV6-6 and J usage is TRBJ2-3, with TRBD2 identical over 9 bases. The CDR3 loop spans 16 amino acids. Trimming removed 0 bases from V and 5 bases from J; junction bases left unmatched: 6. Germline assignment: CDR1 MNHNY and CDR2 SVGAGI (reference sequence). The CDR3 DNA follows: TGTGCCAGCAGTTACTCGATTGCGGGGGGGCTAGATACGCAGTATTTT. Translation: CASSYSIAGGLDTQYF.

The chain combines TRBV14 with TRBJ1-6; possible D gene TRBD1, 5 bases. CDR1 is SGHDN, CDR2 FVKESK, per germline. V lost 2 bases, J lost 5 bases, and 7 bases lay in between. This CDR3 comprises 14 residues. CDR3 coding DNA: TGTGCCAGCAGCCAACGGGGACATAATTCACCCCTCCACTTT. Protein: CASSQRGHNSPLHF.

CDR3 loop: CASSLGRAGRGTGSPLHF. CDR3 DNA: TGCGCCAGCAGCTTGGGTCGGGCAGGGAGAGGGACAGGTTCACCCCTCCACTTT. The chain combines TRBV5-1 with TRBJ1-6; 8 bases align to TRBD1. This CDR3 contains 18 residues. CDR1 and CDR2 (germline): SGHRS, YFSETQ. Unmatched junction bases numbered 14, after V lost 0 bases and J lost 9 bases.

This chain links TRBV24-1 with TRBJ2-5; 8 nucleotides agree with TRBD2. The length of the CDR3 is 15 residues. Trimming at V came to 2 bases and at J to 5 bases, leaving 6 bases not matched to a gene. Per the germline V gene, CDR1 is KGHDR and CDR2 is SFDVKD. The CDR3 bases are TGTGCCACCAGTGATTCGCGGGGGGTCGGGGAGACCCAGTACTTC. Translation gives CATSDSRGVGETQYF.

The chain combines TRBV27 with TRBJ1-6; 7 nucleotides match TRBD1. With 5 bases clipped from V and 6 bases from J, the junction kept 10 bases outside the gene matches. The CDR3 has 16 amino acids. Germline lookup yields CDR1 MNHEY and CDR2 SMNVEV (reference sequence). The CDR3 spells CASSSFYRGSNSPLHF. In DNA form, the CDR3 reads TGTGCCAGCAGTAGTTTCTACAGGGGATCTAATTCACCCCTCCACTTT.

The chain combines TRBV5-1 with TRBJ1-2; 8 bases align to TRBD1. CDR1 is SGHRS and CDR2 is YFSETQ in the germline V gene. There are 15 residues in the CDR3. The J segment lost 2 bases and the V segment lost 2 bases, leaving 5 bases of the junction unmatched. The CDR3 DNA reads TGCGCCAGCAGCTTCTGGACAGGGCCGAACTATGGCTACACCTTC. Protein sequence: CASSFWTGPNYGYTF.

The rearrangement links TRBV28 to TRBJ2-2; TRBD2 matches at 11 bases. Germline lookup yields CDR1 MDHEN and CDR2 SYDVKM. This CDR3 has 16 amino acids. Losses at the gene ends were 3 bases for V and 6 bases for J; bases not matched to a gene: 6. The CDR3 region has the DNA TGTGCCAGCAGTTTTCGGAGACTAGCGGGATCCGGGGAGCTGTTTTTT. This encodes CASSFRRLAGSGELFF.

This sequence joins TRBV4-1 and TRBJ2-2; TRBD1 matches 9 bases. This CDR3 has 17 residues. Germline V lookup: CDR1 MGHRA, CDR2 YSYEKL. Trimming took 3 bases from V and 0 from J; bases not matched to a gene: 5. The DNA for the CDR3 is TGCGCCAGCAGCCACCCGACAGGGGGGACGAACACCGGGGAGCTGTTTTTT. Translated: CASSHPTGGTNTGELFF.

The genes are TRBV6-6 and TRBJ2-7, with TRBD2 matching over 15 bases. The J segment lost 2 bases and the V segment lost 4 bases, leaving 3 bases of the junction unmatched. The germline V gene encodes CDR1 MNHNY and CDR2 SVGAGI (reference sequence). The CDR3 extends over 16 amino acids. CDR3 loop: CASSSGTSGRPYEQYF. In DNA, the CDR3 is TGTGCCAGCAGTTCCGGGACTAGCGGGAGGCCCTACGAGCAGTACTTC.

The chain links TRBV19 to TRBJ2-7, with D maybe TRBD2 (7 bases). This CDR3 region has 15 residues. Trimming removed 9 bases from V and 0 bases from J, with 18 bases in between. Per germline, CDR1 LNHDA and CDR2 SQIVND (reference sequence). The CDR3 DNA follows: TGTGCCAGAAAGGGGGGGGATATCATCTCCTACGAGCAGTACTTC. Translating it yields CARKGGDIISYEQYF.

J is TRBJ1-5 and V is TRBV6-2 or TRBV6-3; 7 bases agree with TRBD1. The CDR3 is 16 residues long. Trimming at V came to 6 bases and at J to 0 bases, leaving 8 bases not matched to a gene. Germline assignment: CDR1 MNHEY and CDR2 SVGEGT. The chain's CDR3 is CASSQGRGHSNQPQHF. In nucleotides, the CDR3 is TGTGCCAGCAGCCAAGGTAGGGGGCATAGCAATCAGCCCCAGCATTTT.

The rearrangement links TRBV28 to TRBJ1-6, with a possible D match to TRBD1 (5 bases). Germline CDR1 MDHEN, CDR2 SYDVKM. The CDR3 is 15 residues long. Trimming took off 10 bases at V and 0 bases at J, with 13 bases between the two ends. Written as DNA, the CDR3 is TGTGCCACTTCGGGGGAGAGCTCCTATAATTCACCCCTCCACTTT. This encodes CATSGESSYNSPLHF.

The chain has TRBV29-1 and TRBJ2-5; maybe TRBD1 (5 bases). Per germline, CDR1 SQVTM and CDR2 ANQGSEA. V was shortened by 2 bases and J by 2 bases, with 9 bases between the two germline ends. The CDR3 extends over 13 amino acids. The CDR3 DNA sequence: TGCAGCGTTGAAATTCAGGGACAAGAGACCCAGTACTTC. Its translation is CSVEIQGQETQYF.

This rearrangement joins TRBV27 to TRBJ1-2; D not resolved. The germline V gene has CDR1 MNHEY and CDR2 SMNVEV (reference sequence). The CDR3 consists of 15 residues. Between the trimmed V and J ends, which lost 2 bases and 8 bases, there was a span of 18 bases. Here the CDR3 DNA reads TGTGCCAGCAGTTTAGTGCCAGACGGTGGGCGGGGCTACACCTTC. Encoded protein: CASSLVPDGGRGYTF.

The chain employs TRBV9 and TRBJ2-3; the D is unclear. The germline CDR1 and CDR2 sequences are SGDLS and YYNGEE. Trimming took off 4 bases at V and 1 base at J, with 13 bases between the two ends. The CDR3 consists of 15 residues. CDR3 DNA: TGTGCCAGCAGCCCTTGGGTTAGTGGCACAGATACGCAGTATTTT. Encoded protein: CASSPWVSGTDTQYF.

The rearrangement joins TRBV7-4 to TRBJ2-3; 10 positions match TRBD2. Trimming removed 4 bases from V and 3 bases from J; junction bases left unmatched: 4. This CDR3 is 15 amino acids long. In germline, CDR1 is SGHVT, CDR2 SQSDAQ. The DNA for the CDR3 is TGTGCCAGCAGCTGGTGGACTAGCGGAACAGATACGCAGTATTTT. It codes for CASSWWTSGTDTQYF.

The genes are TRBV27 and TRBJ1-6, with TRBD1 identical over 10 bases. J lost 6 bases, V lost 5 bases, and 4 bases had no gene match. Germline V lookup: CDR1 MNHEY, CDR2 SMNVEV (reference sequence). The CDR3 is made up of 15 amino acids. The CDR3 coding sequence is TGTGCCAGCAGTAGACGACAGGGGGCTAATTCACCCCTCCACTTT. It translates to CASSRRQGANSPLHF.

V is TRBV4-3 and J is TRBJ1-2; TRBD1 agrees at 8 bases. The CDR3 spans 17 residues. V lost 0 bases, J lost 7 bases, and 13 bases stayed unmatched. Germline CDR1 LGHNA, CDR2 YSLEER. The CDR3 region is CASSQDETGGGWAGYTF. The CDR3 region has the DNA TGCGCCAGCAGCCAAGATGAAACAGGGGGAGGGTGGGCTGGCTACACCTTC.

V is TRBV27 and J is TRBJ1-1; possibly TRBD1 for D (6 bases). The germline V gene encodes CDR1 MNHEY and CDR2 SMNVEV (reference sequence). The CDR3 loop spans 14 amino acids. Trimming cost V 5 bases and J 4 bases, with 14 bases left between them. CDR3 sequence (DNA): TGTGCCAGCAGTCCCGGGGGCTGGGGCACTGAAGCTTTCTTT. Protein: CASSPGGWGTEAFF.

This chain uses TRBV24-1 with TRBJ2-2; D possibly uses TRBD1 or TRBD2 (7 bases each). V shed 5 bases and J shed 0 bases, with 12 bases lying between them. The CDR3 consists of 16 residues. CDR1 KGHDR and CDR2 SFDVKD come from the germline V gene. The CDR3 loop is CATSGGGQPNTGELFF. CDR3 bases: TGTGCCACCAGTGGGGGGGGACAGCCGAACACCGGGGAGCTGTTTTTT.

The chain's CDR3 is CASSLVGAQGVGYNEQFF. In nucleotides, the CDR3 is TGCGCCAGCAGCTTGGTGGGGGCACAGGGAGTAGGGTACAATGAGCAGTTCTTC. The chain uses TRBV5-1 and TRBJ2-1, with D perhaps matching TRBD1 (6 bases). V shed 0 bases and J shed 4 bases, with 20 bases lying between them. CDR1 SGHRS and CDR2 YFSETQ come from the germline V gene. CDR3 length equals 18 residues. Full variable domain (rest looked up from reference TRBV5-1 and TRBJ2-1): KAGVTQTPRYLIKTRGQQVTLSCSPISGHRSVSWYQQTPGQGLQFLFEYFSETQRNKGNFPGRFSGRQFSNSRSEMNVSTLELGDSALYLCASSLVGAQGVGYNEQFFGPGTRLTVL.

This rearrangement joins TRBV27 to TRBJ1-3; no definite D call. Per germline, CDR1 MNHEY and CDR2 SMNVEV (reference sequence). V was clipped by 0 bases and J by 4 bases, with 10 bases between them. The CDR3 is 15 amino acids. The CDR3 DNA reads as TGTGCCAGCAGTTTATCTCACAGCGTCGGAAACACCATATATTTT. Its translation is CASSLSHSVGNTIYF.

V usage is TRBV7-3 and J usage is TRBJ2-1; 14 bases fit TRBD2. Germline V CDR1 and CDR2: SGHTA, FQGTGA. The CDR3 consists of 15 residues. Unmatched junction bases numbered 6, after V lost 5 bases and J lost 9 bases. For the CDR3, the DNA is TGTGCCAGCAGCCCGACTAGCGGGGGGGCGGGTGAGCAGTTCTTC. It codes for CASSPTSGGAGEQFF.